This paragraph reports one TCR beta chain. Its antigen remains unidentified. This sample is part of a study of cytomegalovirus exposure and HLA in healthy donors. With 60 Vbeta and 13 Jbeta primers, the PCR was carried out. Method: immunoSEQ multiplex PCR; TCRdb's copy keeps in-frame clones and lacks some. The sample includes 100,000 to 150,000 clones, about four fifths of them seen just once. Overall study results and limits: Immune exposure data for these donors was limited to CMV serostatus. Researchers reported in a later analysis that a missense DCLRE1C variant was tied to TCR beta V- and J-gene trimming. Sequences of the TCR beta chain were said to predict the HLA-A and HLA-B alleles of most subjects accurately.

Trimming took off 0 bases at V and 0 bases at J, with 11 bases between the two ends. The CDR3 loop spans 17 amino acids. Sequencing was done on a sample of PBMCs. The sequence was obtained from a man aged 30-40 years in good health and CMV-seronegative. This chain links TRBV23-1 with TRBJ1-4; the D is unclear. TRBV23-1 falls under the ORF class, with uncertain function. The CDR3 protein is CASSQSNRRTTNEKLFF. The DNA for the CDR3 is TGCGCCAGCAGTCAATCGAACAGACGGACAACTAATGAAAAACTGTTTTTT.